The sequence of this T cell receptor (beta chain) was determined in a study of blood T cells in healthy people across ages. Regarding the study as a whole: Estimates of total diversity, which came from one million sequenced T cells, were considered to be underestimates.

As to this clonotype: The antigen remains undetermined.

Roughly 9 milliliters of peripheral blood were drawn from each donor. V gave up 1 base and J gave up 6 bases, with 12 bases separating them. CDR3 length equals 14 residues. Germline CDR1 and CDR2: SGHDT and YYEEEE. Combining a sample-barcoded 5' primer with a J-beta primer mix, a second PCR ran for roughly 7 to 12 cycles. TCRdb fed the 5' RACE reads into MiXCR, producing one record per CDR3 protein. Among roughly 1.6 million distinct CDR3 sequences listed, roughly 32% were seen once. Input material: blood. V gene TRBV5-6 combines with J gene TRBJ2-3, with D perhaps being TRBD1 or TRBD2 (5 bases each). This TCR came from a woman aged 25 to 39 in good health. CDR3 sequence: CASSLTGGMDTQYF. CDR3 bases: TGTGCCAGCAGCTTGACAGGAGGTATGGATACGCAGTATTTT. The full variable domain, rest sourced from reference TRBV5-6 and TRBJ2-3, is DAGVTQSPTHLIKTRGQQVTLRCSPKSGHDTVSWYQQALGQGPQFIFQYYEEEERQRGNFPDRFSGHQFPNYSSELNVNALLLGDSALYLCASSLTGGMDTQYFGPGTRLTVL.